This section outlines one TCR beta chain sequence together with its context. The antigen remains undetermined. Researchers isolated at least 7 million PBMCs per sample. Primed by a sample-barcoded 5' primer and a J-beta primer mix, a second PCR proceeded for about 7 to 11 cycles. TCRdb called the 5' RACE reads again in MiXCR, with one record for every CDR3 protein. The sample shows roughly 1.4 million distinct CDR3 sequences, roughly 60% of them seen only once. This specimen comes from a study of blood T cells in healthy people across ages. Study-wide points: Both naive CD4+ cell counts and diversity were greater in long-lived donors than in aged donors. Naive and antigen-experienced cells could not be conclusively compared, given unsorted PBMCs.

Germline CDR1 and CDR2: SGHRS and YFSETQ. The CDR3 consists of 17 residues. V was cut by 0 bases and J by 5 bases, with 18 bases left in between. The receptor was isolated from a young man in good health. The chain has TRBV5-1 and TRBJ2-1; D unclear. Sequencing input: blood. CDR3 residues: CASSLGTVQTVDNEQFF. CDR3 nucleotide sequence: TGCGCCAGCAGCTTGGGGACGGTACAAACGGTAGACAATGAGCAGTTCTTC.